One and the same sample provided the 7 T cell receptor beta chains below, sequenced in a study of blood T cell repertoires in COVID-19. TCRdb's copy holds only in-frame clones and misses some; the assay was immunoSEQ multiplex PCR. The repertoire holds 360,000 or so clones, with more than 85% as singletons. Sequenced: PBMCs or T cells enriched from blood (not recorded which). These receptors were obtained from a woman between 25 and 40 years old who had recovered from COVID-19.

V usage is TRBV27 and J usage is TRBJ2-7; D may be TRBD1 (5 bases). Germline V CDR1 and CDR2: MNHEY, SMNVEV (reference sequence). The CDR3 contains 15 residues. V lost 5 bases to trimming and J lost 0 bases, with 14 bases between them. The DNA for the CDR3 is TGTGCCAGCAGTCCCTGGACACCTAGCTCCTACGAGCAGTACTTC. Residues: CASSPWTPSSYEQYF.

The V call is TRBV7-2, the J call TRBJ2-7, with D tentatively TRBD2 (6 bases). The CDR3 spans 14 residues. Looked up from germline, CDR1 is SGHTA and CDR2 is FQGNSA. The V end was cut by 2 bases, the J end by 1 base, with 9 bases between. CDR3 bases: TGTGCCAGCAGCTTACCACTAGCTTCCTACGAGCAGTACTTC. Residues: CASSLPLASYEQYF.

The CDR3 DNA sequence: TGTGCCAGCAGCCTTTCACCCCTCCACTTT. Translated, it gives CASSLSPLHF. The J gene is TRBJ1-6, the V gene TRBV2; D gene ambiguous. Trimming removed 6 bases at V and 9 bases at J, with 3 bases between. The CDR3 length is 10 residues. Germline V gene data show CDR1 as SNHLY and CDR2 as FYNNEI.

The V and J genes are TRBV5-4 and TRBJ2-2; 9 nucleotides align to TRBD1. The germline CDR1 and CDR2 sequences are SGHNT and YYREEE (reference sequence). This CDR3 spans 15 amino acids. V lost 4 bases to trimming and J lost 6 bases; unmatched junction nucleotides: 7. The CDR3 region has the DNA TGTGCCAGCAGCCCCCCCGGGACAGGGTCCGGGGAGCTGTTTTTT. It is translated as CASSPPGTGSGELFF.

The J gene is TRBJ2-4, the V gene TRBV29-1; a weak D match, TRBD2 (5 bases). Germline CDR1 is SQVTM and CDR2 is ANQGSEA. The CDR3 length is 14 residues. V was trimmed by 3 bases and J by 4 bases, leaving 13 bases between them. In DNA form, the CDR3 reads TGCAGCGTTGAGGGTTTGGGCGGGAAAAACATTCAGTACTTC. This encodes CSVEGLGGKNIQYF.

The chain links TRBV5-5 to TRBJ1-5; 7 nucleotides match TRBD1. V gave up 3 bases and J gave up 3 bases; unmatched junction bases: 12. CDR3 length: 17 residues. Germline values: CDR1 SGHKS, CDR2 YYEKEE (reference sequence). DNA for the CDR3: TGTGCCAGCAGCTGGCGATCCCTTACAGGGGACAATCAGCCCCAGCATTTT. It encodes CASSWRSLTGDNQPQHF.

This clone was seen just once. In nucleotides, the CDR3 is TGTGCCACCAGCAGAGAATGGGGCGGGGTAGGGGATACGCAGTATTTT. This codes for CATSREWGGVGDTQYF. The chain couples TRBV15 to TRBJ2-3, with D maybe TRBD2 (6 bases). Germline CDR1 and CDR2: LNHNV and YYDKDF (reference sequence). CDR3 length: 16 amino acids. The ends were cut back, 0 bases at V and 6 bases at J, with 16 bases in the middle.